What follows is one T cell receptor beta chain and its context. Its antigen remains unknown. FACS was used to enrich TEMRA cells, whereas the CD8+ and CD4+ T cells were obtained by negative isolation. The data originate from a study of CD8 T cells in Susac syndrome. About the study: Patients with Susac syndrome who were sequenced included six with active disease and eight in remission. Whole-study results and caveats: The CD4+ T cell repertoires in Susac syndrome did not show any clonal expansion.

RNA in amounts of 0.5 to 1 ug was reverse transcribed with random hexamers. The method of amplification for TCR beta CDR3 was immunoSEQ multiplex PCR, covering 54 Vbeta and 13 Jbeta. MiXCR, run by TCRdb on the immunoSEQ multiplex PCR reads, gives a single entry per CDR3 protein. The sample lists a few hundred thousand distinct CDR3 sequences, less than 95% occurring once. The V end lost 4 bases, the J end lost 14 bases, and 15 bases lay between the germline ends. The CDR3 covers 13 residues. This chain connects TRBV12-3 or TRBV12-4 to TRBJ1-6, with no clear D. The receptor was isolated from a human donor with Susac syndrome. Sequenced sample: CD4+ T cells from PBMCs. In nucleotides, the CDR3 is TGTGCCAGCAGTTCCTCCCCGTCGGGGACCCTCCACTTT. Amino acids: CASSSSPSGTLHF.